The rows below give T cell receptor beta chains drawn from one sample of a study of T cells expressing NK-cell markers. TCRdb reanalyzed the 5' RACE reads and collapses them to one entry per CDR3 protein, without DNA. In total, the table holds hundreds of thousands of distinct CDR3 sequences. Source material: blood T cells: a sorted CD56 or NKG2C T cell subset, CD4+ or CD8+ T cells, or bulk PBMC T cells (not recorded which). The receptor set was obtained from a woman aged 18-69 years in good health. Each CDR3 is given with its conserved first and last residue.

V gene,J gene,CDR3 protein
TRBV5-1,TRBJ1-1,CASSSGGGNTEAFF
TRBV5-1,TRBJ1-1,CASSLAGVSEAFF
TRBV2,TRBJ2-7,CASSSSGAAYEQYF
TRBV20-1,TRBJ1-3,CSASPGQGNTIYF
TRBV29-1,TRBJ1-3,CSVVPGNSGNTIYF
TRBV30,TRBJ1-2,CAWRILYKGDYGYTF
TRBV25-1,TRBJ2-7,CASSDPGPTNGEQYF
TRBV5-6,TRBJ2-2,CASSLAGYTGELFF
TRBV5-1,TRBJ2-3,CASSPPYQGDTQYF
TRBV5-1,TRBJ2-7,CASSLGLPSYEQYF
TRBV12-3/TRBV12-4,TRBJ1-2,CASSLWVQGFGYTF
TRBV19,TRBJ1-4,CASSNQDGKENEKLFF
TRBV29-1,TRBJ2-1,CSVVRSYNEQFF
TRBV7-2,TRBJ2-2,CASSRRMTGELFF
TRBV7-9,TRBJ1-1,CASSPKGVGDTEAFF
TRBV20-1,TRBJ2-5,CSANYRGQETQYF
TRBV5-1,TRBJ1-5,CASSYLDRDYSNQPQHF
TRBV3-1,TRBJ2-2,CASSQQTGELFF
TRBV7-9,TRBJ1-1,CASSQPVERTEAFF
TRBV6-1,TRBJ2-7,CASSPGQGGGYEQYF
TRBV28,TRBJ2-5,CASNPRSGGVTQYF
TRBV7-9,TRBJ2-4,CASSPPTSLAKNIQYF
TRBV2,TRBJ2-7,CASSLTGFAYEQYF
TRBV10-3,TRBJ2-3,CAISEQLVGSTDTQYF
TRBV5-1,TRBJ1-1,CASSFSGRNTEAFF
TRBV20-1,TRBJ1-4,CSARDVYRGSEKLFF
TRBV12-3/TRBV12-4,TRBJ1-6,CASSILQGNFRPLHF
TRBV20-1,TRBJ2-2,CSASRRGVRLAGGIGELFF
TRBV29-1,TRBJ2-3,CSSLALTDTQYF
TRBV5-1,TRBJ1-2,CASSFATLRYGYTF
TRBV4-2,TRBJ1-5,CASSPNDGAQFSNQPQHF
TRBV12-3/TRBV12-4,TRBJ1-5,CASSTGTGRFQPQHF
TRBV9,TRBJ2-2,CASSVSPGTNLAGELFF
TRBV7-2,TRBJ1-2,CASSVRQAYGYTF
TRBV20-1,TRBJ2-5,CSAGPPGGRETQYF
TRBV6-1,TRBJ2-7,CASQPGQGSYEQYF
TRBV7-9,TRBJ2-1,CASSLAGTSGGTNEQFF
TRBV6-2/TRBV6-3,TRBJ1-3,CASSYLSSGNTIYF
TRBV12-3/TRBV12-4,TRBJ1-1,CASSLIQGRTEDFF
TRBV7-2,TRBJ2-3,CATGRQLGPDTQYF
TRBV6-2/TRBV6-3,TRBJ1-5,CASSWGQLGVINQPQHF
TRBV12-3/TRBV12-4,TRBJ1-5,CASSRGQNSNQPQHF
TRBV5-4,TRBJ2-1,CASSLSGGDEQFF
TRBV5-4,TRBJ2-3,CASGLRDFSTDTQYF
TRBV9,TRBJ2-6,CASSVVEVGSSGANVLTF
TRBV4-3,TRBJ1-4,CASSQYRKATNEKLFF
TRBV29-1,TRBJ2-7,CSVENSGMGEQYF